This T cell receptor beta chain is drawn from a study of identical twins. Study findings and constraints: There was more out-of-frame TCR alpha sharing in monozygotic twins than models estimated. There were fewer insertions in abundant cord blood beta clonotypes, but memory repertoires showed no such pattern.

This CDR3 contains 13 residues. The V end was cut by 5 bases, the J end by 10 bases, with 17 bases between. CDR1 is SEHNR and CDR2 is FQNEAQ in the germline V gene (reference sequence). As to this clonotype: Its specificity is not known.

One entry per CDR3 protein results from TCRdb running MiXCR on the 5' RACE reads. Among approximately 1.8 million distinct CDR3 sequences listed, less than 35% were seen once. This clonotype originated in a newborn girl in good health. Sequencing was done on a sample of cord blood. The gene calls are TRBV7-9 and TRBJ1-1, with D unclear. The CDR3 bases are TGTGCCAGCAGCCAGACGGAAACAGTTGGAGCTTTCTTT. Translated, it gives CASSQTETVGAFF.